This T cell receptor (beta chain) was obtained from a study of blood T cell repertoires in COVID-19. In the study overall: The samples span acute and convalescent COVID-19 from the United States, Italy and Spain. In each case, the material was cDNA or gDNA derived from T cells, B-cell-depleted T cells, or PBMCs.

As originally analysed: Estimates of nucleated cell counts were drawn from the amplification of reference gene primers. Profiled with immunoSEQ multiplex PCR; TCRdb holds only in-frame clones, not every one. V, J and clone size derive from that table, while D and trimming were established from the DNA sequence. Of 200,000 or so clones listed, 70% to 90% are singletons. V gave up 5 bases and J gave up 3 bases, with 19 bases separating them. Germline lookup yields CDR1 SEHNR and CDR2 FQNEAQ (reference sequence). This CDR3 is 16 amino acids long. Cohort allocation depended upon clinical history that participants reported. The table lists this clone with a few counts.

The sequencing input was PBMCs or T cells enriched from blood (not recorded which). The receptor's source is a man aged 25 to 40 who had recovered from COVID-19. The chain carries TRBV7-9 and TRBJ1-2; a possible D gene is TRBD1 (6 bases). The CDR3 loop is CASSLTSFAGDYGYTF. The CDR3 DNA sequence: TGTGCCAGCAGCCTTACCTCCTTTGCAGGGGACTATGGCTACACCTTC.